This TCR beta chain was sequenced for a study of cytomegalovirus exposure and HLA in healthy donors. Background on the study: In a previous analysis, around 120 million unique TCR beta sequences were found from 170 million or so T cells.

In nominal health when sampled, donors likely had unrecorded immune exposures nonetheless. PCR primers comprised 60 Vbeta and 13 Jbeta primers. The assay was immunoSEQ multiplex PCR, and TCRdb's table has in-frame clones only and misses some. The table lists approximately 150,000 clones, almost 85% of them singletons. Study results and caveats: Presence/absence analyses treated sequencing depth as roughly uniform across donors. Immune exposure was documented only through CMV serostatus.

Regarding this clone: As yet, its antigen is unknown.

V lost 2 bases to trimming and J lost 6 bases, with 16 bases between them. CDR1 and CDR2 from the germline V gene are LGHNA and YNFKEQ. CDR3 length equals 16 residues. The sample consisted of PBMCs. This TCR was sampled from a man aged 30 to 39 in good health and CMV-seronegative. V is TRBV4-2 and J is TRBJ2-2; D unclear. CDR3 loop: CASSQRLAFPSGELFF. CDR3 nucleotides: TGTGCCAGCAGCCAACGACTGGCCTTCCCTTCCGGGGAGCTGTTTTTT.